The next 27 T cell receptor beta chains were all read from a single sample in a study of cytomegalovirus exposure and HLA in healthy donors. The PCR contained 60 Vbeta and 13 Jbeta primers. Sequencing used immunoSEQ multiplex PCR; TCRdb keeps in-frame clones, though not all of them. The table shows under 130,000 clones, with around 66% occurring only once. What was sequenced was PBMCs. The receptors originated from a woman aged 50 to 60 in good health and CMV-seronegative.

The chain is built from TRBV5-1 and TRBJ2-1; TRBD1 agrees at 10 bases. This CDR3 region has 16 residues. The germline V gene has CDR1 SGHRS and CDR2 YFSETQ. V was clipped by 4 bases and J by 8 bases; unmatched bases: 12. The CDR3 bases are TGCGCCAGCAGCCATCAACCATCGACAGGGGGCCATGAGCAGTTCTTC. It specifies CASSHQPSTGGHEQFF.

V is TRBV29-1 and J is TRBJ1-3, with D unresolved. CDR3 length: 12 amino acids. With 4 bases removed from V and 2 bases from J, the gap between germline ends came to 6 bases. Germline lookup yields CDR1 SQVTM and CDR2 ANQGSEA. The CDR3 loop reads CSVGQTGNTIYF. The CDR3 nucleotides read TGCAGCGTTGGACAAACTGGAAACACCATATATTTT.

V and J are TRBV7-2 and TRBJ2-7, with TRBD2 identical over 13 bases. Germline values: CDR1 SGHTA, CDR2 FQGNSA. The V gene end was trimmed by 1 base and the J gene end by 12 bases; junction bases not matched to a gene: 6. This CDR3 comprises 14 residues. CDR3 DNA sequence: TGTGCCAGCAGCTTAGGGACTAGCGGGGGCTTAGGGTACTTC. It codes for CASSLGTSGGLGYF.

This chain joins TRBV15 and TRBJ2-5, with D perhaps matching TRBD1 (6 bases). V was cut by 8 bases and J by 7 bases, with 14 bases left in between. The CDR3 has 12 amino acids. Germline V gives CDR1 LNHNV, CDR2 YYDKDF (reference sequence). CDR3 nucleotide sequence: TGTGCCACCTCGCCAGGGACACTGACCCAGTACTTC. Encoded protein: CATSPGTLTQYF. The whole variable domain, remainder taken from reference TRBV15 and TRBJ2-5, is DAMVIQNPRYQVTQFGKPVTLSCSQTLNHNVMYWYQQKSSQAPKLLFHYYDKDFNNEADTPDNFQSRRPNTSFCFLDIRSPGLGDTAMYLCATSPGTLTQYFGPGTRLLVL.

CDR3 residues: CASSLSQRLAGGRADTQYF. As DNA, the CDR3 is TGTGCCAGCAGTTTATCCCAGAGGCTGGCGGGAGGAAGGGCAGATACGCAGTATTTT. The chain carries TRBV27 and TRBJ2-3; TRBD2 matches 8 bases. Trimming removed 0 bases from V and 4 bases from J; junction bases left unmatched: 15. Germline loops: CDR1 MNHEY, CDR2 SMNVEV (reference sequence). This CDR3 has 19 amino acids.

The chain carries TRBV6-6 and TRBJ2-1, with a possible D match to TRBD2 (6 bases). The CDR3 consists of 15 residues. Germline assignment: CDR1 MNHNY and CDR2 SVGAGI (reference sequence). The V end was cut by 7 bases, the J end by 4 bases, with 17 bases between. CDR3 protein: CASTSGALGYNEQFF. The DNA of the CDR3 is TGTGCCAGCACTTCGGGAGCCCTGGGGTACAATGAGCAGTTCTTC.

This clone came up a few times. The J gene is TRBJ2-1, the V gene TRBV12-5, with D possibly being TRBD1 (6 bases). This CDR3 region has 15 residues. CDR1 is LGHNT, CDR2 FRNRAP, per germline. V was trimmed by 4 bases and J by 4 bases, leaving 14 bases between them. CDR3 sequence (DNA): TGTGCTAGTGGTTCCCGGAAGGGGGTGTACAATGAGCAGTTCTTC. Protein sequence: CASGSRKGVYNEQFF. Drawing the rest from reference TRBV12-5 and TRBJ2-1, the complete variable domain is DARVTQTPRHKVTEMGQEVTMRCQPILGHNTVFWYRQTMMQGLELLAYFRNRAPLDDSGMPKDRFSAEMPDATLATLKIQPSEPRDSAVYFCASGSRKGVYNEQFFGPGTRLTVL.

The CDR3 nucleotides read TGCGCCAGCAGCTTGGCCGCTAGCGGGAGGTATACAGATACGCAGTATTTT. Encoded protein: CASSLAASGRYTDTQYF. This chain links TRBV5-1 with TRBJ2-3; TRBD2 matches 11 bases. CDR1 SGHRS and CDR2 YFSETQ come from the germline V gene. CDR3 size: 17 residues. V trimming: 0 bases; J trimming: 3 bases; junction bases outside the gene matches: 6.

This rearrangement joins TRBV5-1 to TRBJ2-3, with 7 bases lining up with TRBD2. CDR1 is SGHRS, CDR2 YFSETQ, per germline. Unmatched junction bases numbered 12, after V lost 1 base and J lost 1 base. This CDR3 is 18 amino acids long. The CDR3 DNA is TGCGCCAGCAGCTTGATCCCAGGCGGGAGTATTGGCACAGATACGCAGTATTTT. Protein sequence: CASSLIPGGSIGTDTQYF.

The rearrangement links TRBV7-3 to TRBJ2-5, with D tentatively TRBD2 (6 bases). V was cut by 4 bases and J by 4 bases, with 10 bases left in between. Per germline, CDR1 SGHTA and CDR2 FQGTGA. The CDR3 length is 13 residues. The CDR3 bases are TGTGCCAGCAGCTCGGGAGTACTAGAGACCCAGTACTTC. It is translated as CASSSGVLETQYF.

The V gene is TRBV6-6, the J gene TRBJ1-5; 7 bases fit TRBD1. Germline loops: CDR1 MNHNY, CDR2 SVGAGI (reference sequence). Trimming cost V 7 bases and J 6 bases; bases outside gene matches: 6. CDR3 size: 13 residues. CDR3 DNA sequence: TGTGCCAGCAAGGAGACAGGGCCTCAGCCCCAGCATTTT. It is translated as CASKETGPQPQHF.

J is TRBJ2-7 and V is TRBV2; TRBD1 matches at 7 bases. After removal of 3 bases from V and 0 bases from J, the junction contained 2 bases not matched to a gene. Germline V gene data show CDR1 as SNHLY and CDR2 as FYNNEI. The CDR3 is 14 residues long. This CDR3 is CASSDEGASYEQYF. Here the CDR3 DNA reads TGTGCCAGCAGTGATGAGGGGGCCTCCTACGAGCAGTACTTC.

The chain joins TRBV25-1 to TRBJ1-1; D is unresolved. V was cut by 4 bases and J by 4 bases, with 13 bases left in between. The CDR3 covers 14 residues. Looked up from germline, CDR1 is MGHDK and CDR2 is SYGVNS. CDR3 protein: CASSGAGLFTEAFF. DNA for the CDR3: TGTGCCAGCAGTGGAGCAGGTTTGTTCACTGAAGCTTTCTTT.

This chain joins TRBV14 and TRBJ2-1; TRBD2 agrees at 8 bases. The J segment lost 8 bases and the V segment lost 1 base, leaving 13 bases of the junction unmatched. The CDR3 contains 17 residues. The germline V gene has CDR1 SGHDN and CDR2 FVKESK. Here the CDR3 reads CASSQVQRERGYDEQFF. In DNA, the CDR3 is TGTGCCAGCAGCCAAGTTCAGCGGGAGAGGGGGTACGATGAGCAGTTCTTC.

The chain links TRBV28 to TRBJ2-1; 8 positions agree with TRBD1. Germline V gives CDR1 MDHEN, CDR2 SYDVKM. There are 14 residues in the CDR3. V lost 5 bases, J lost 8 bases, and 8 bases stayed unmatched. The chain's CDR3 is CASSRSQGGDEQFF. Written as DNA, the CDR3 is TGTGCCAGCAGTCGCTCACAGGGGGGAGATGAGCAGTTCTTC.

V gene TRBV6-1 combines with J gene TRBJ2-2; no clear D. This CDR3 has 13 amino acids. CDR1 MNHNS and CDR2 SASEGT come from the germline V gene. Trimming shortened V by 3 bases and J by 1 base, and 3 bases separated the two germline ends. CDR3 region: CASSDKNTGELFF. The CDR3 DNA sequence: TGTGCCAGCAGTGATAAGAACACCGGGGAGCTGTTTTTT.

The V and J genes are TRBV11-2 and TRBJ2-5; 8 bases line up with TRBD2. The V gene end was trimmed by 1 base and the J gene end by 5 bases; junction bases not matched to a gene: 3. This CDR3 contains 14 residues. CDR1 is SGHAT and CDR2 is FQNNGV in the germline V gene. The CDR3 coding sequence is TGTGCCAGCAGCTTAGGCGGGGGGCGGGAGACCCAGTACTTC. This translates into CASSLGGGRETQYF. Together with reference TRBV11-2 and TRBJ2-5, the CDR3 gives the full variable domain: EAGVAQSPRYKIIEKRQSVAFWCNPISGHATLYWYQQILGQGPKLLIQFQNNGVVDDSQLPKDRFSAERLKGVDSTLKIQPAKLEDSAVYLCASSLGGGRETQYFGPGTRLLVL.

The chain recombines TRBV7-9 with TRBJ2-3, with 10 bases lining up with TRBD2. Germline assignment: CDR1 SEHNR and CDR2 FQNEAQ (reference sequence). Trimming cost V 5 bases and J 2 bases; bases outside gene matches: 10. The CDR3 extends over 17 amino acids. The DNA of the CDR3 is TGTGCCAGCAGCCAGCCGGGACTAGCGCCCATCACAGATACGCAGTATTTT. Translated: CASSQPGLAPITDTQYF.

Only a few counts were recorded for this clone. The rearrangement uses TRBV14 and TRBJ1-2; the D is unclear. Per germline, CDR1 SGHDN and CDR2 FVKESK. V lost 4 bases and J 11 bases, leaving 14 bases between the germline ends. This CDR3 spans 12 amino acids. The CDR3 DNA reads as TGTGCCAGCAGCCCGCGTCGAGGGCGTTACACCTTC. The encoded protein is CASSPRRGRYTF.

This chain uses TRBV11-1 with TRBJ2-1; D uncertain. Looked up from germline, CDR1 is SGHAT and CDR2 is FQDESV (reference sequence). The CDR3 is made up of 15 amino acids. With 1 base removed from V and 0 bases from J, the gap between germline ends came to 7 bases. In DNA form, the CDR3 reads TGTGCCAGCAGCTTAGGTAGCAGCTCCTACAATGAGCAGTTCTTC. This sequence encodes CASSLGSSSYNEQFF.

The J gene is TRBJ2-5, the V gene TRBV7-8; 11 bases agree with TRBD1. The length of the CDR3 is 16 residues. V shed 6 bases and J 1 base; nucleotides not matched to a gene: 7. Germline V gene data show CDR1 as SGHVS and CDR2 as FQNEAQ. As DNA, the CDR3 is TGTGCCAGCAGTCCCGGGGGGACAGGGGGCCAAGAGACCCAGTACTTC. This gives the protein CASSPGGTGGQETQYF.

This clone was detected a few times. The gene calls are TRBV15 and TRBJ2-1; 9 bases are a match to TRBD2. V shed 0 bases, J shed 6 bases, and the junction held 6 bases outside the gene matches. Looked up from germline, CDR1 is LNHNV and CDR2 is YYDKDF (reference sequence). This CDR3 spans 16 amino acids. The CDR3 sequence: CATSRDMAGGGNEQFF. The CDR3 nucleotides read TGTGCCACCAGCAGAGATATGGCGGGAGGGGGCAATGAGCAGTTCTTC.

The chain employs TRBV2 and TRBJ2-1, with 9 bases fitting TRBD1. With 0 bases clipped from V and 6 bases from J, the junction kept 6 bases outside the gene matches. The CDR3 loop spans 16 amino acids. The germline CDR1 and CDR2 sequences are SNHLY and FYNNEI. The DNA of the CDR3 is TGTGCCAGCAGTGAAGCGCTTGGGACAGGGTTCAATGAGCAGTTCTTC. It is translated as CASSEALGTGFNEQFF.

The table lists this clone with a few counts. V is TRBV4-1 and J is TRBJ1-2; 11 nucleotides align to TRBD1. This CDR3 comprises 14 residues. The germline gives CDR1 MGHRA, CDR2 YSYEKL. After removal of 4 bases from V and 4 bases from J, the junction contained 2 bases not matched to a gene. The CDR3 is CASSRGTGGYGYTF. In DNA form, the CDR3 reads TGCGCCAGCAGCCGGGGGACAGGGGGCTATGGCTACACCTTC.

The J gene is TRBJ2-3, the V gene TRBV25-1, with D possibly matching TRBD1 (5 bases). V was pared by 4 bases and J by 2 bases, with 10 bases between. The CDR3 totals 14 residues. Germline V lookup: CDR1 MGHDK, CDR2 SYGVNS. This CDR3 is CASSGQDTTDTQYF. DNA of the CDR3: TGTGCCAGCAGTGGGCAGGACACCACAGATACGCAGTATTTT.

This clone was counted only a few times. V is TRBV18 and J is TRBJ2-7; D is unclear. V shed 3 bases and J shed 6 bases, with 9 bases lying between them. The CDR3 loop spans 12 amino acids. Germline assignment: CDR1 KGHSH and CDR2 LQKENI. In nucleotides, the CDR3 is TGTGCCAGCTCACCGGGCAGGTTCGAGCAGTACTTC. It encodes CASSPGRFEQYF.

The rearrangement uses TRBV11-3 and TRBJ2-1; D remains unclear. Germline CDR1 SGHNT, CDR2 YENEEA. This CDR3 has 13 amino acids. V lost 5 bases and J lost 9, with 14 bases in between. DNA for the CDR3: TGTGCCAGCAGCCGAGTTACTACTGGTGAGCAGTTCTTC. It yields the protein CASSRVTTGEQFF. Full variable domain (remainder filled in from reference TRBV11-3 and TRBJ2-1): EAGVVQSPRYKIIEKKQPVAFWCNPISGHNTLYWYLQNLGQGPELLIRYENEEAVDDSQLPKDRFSAERLKGVDSTLKIQPAELGDSAVYLCASSRVTTGEQFFGPGTRLTVL.